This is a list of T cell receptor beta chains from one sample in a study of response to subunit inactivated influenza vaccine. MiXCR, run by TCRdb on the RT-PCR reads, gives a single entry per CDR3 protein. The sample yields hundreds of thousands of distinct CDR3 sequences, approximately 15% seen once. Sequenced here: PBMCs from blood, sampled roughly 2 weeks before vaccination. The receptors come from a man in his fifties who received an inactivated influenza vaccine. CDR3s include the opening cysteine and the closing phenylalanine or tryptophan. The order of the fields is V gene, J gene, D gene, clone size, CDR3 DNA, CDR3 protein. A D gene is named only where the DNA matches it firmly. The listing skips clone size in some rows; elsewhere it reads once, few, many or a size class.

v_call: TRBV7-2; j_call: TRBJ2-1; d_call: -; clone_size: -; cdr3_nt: TGTGCCAGCAGCACTAGCTTTGGGGGATACAATGAGCAGTTCTTC; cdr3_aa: CASSTSFGGYNEQFF
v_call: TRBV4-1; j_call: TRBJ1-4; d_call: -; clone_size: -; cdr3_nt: TGCGCCAGCAGCCAAGTTGGCTTCCGGGGACGGCAGAATGAAAAACTGTTTTTT; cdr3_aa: CASSQVGFRGRQNEKLFF
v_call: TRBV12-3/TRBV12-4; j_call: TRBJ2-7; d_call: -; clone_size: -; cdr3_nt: TGTGCCAGCAGCTCCGAGATCCTCGAGCAGTACTTC; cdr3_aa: CASSSEILEQYF
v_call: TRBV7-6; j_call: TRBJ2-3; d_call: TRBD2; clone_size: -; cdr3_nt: TGTGCCAGCAGCTTTAGGACTAGCGGGAGTACAGATACGCAGTATTTT; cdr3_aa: CASSFRTSGSTDTQYF
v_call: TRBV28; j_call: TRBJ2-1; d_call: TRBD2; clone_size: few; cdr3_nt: TGTGCCACCCAAAGCTTAGCGGGCTCCTACAATGAGCAGTTCTTC; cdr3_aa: CATQSLAGSYNEQFF
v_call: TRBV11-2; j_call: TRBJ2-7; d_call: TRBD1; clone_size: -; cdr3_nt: TGTGCCAGCAGCTTAGATGCGACAGGGCGATACTACGAGCAGTACTTC; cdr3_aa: CASSLDATGRYYEQYF
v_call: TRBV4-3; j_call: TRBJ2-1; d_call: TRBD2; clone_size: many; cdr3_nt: TGCGCCAGCAGCCCCAAAGGCGCGGGAGGAGGGAATGAGCAGTTCTTC; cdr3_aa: CASSPKGAGGGNEQFF
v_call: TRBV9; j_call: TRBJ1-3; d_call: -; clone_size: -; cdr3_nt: TGTGCCAGCAGCGTAGGGTTCCACTCTGGAAACACCATATATTTT; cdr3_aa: CASSVGFHSGNTIYF
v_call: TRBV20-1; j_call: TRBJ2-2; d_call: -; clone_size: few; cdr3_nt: TGCAGTGCCCATAAGCGGGTGCCCACCGGGGAGCTGTTTTTT; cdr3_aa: CSAHKRVPTGELFF
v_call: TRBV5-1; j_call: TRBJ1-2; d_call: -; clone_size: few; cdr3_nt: TGCGCCACCAGTTTGGGAAACAGTGAAGGGCATGGCTACACCTTC; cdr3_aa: CATSLGNSEGHGYTF
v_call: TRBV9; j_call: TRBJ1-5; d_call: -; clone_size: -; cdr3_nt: TGTGCCAGCAGCCCGTCGGGGGCGGATCAGCCCCAGCATTTT; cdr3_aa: CASSPSGADQPQHF